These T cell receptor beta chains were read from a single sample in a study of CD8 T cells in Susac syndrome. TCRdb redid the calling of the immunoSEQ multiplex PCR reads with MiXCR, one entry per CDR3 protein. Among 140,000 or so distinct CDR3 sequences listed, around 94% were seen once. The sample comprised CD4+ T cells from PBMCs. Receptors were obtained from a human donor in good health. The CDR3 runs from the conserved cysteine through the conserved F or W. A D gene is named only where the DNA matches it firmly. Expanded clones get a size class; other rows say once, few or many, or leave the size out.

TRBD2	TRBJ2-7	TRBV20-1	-	CSARREDTYEQYF	TGCAGTGCTAGGCGGGAGGATACCTACGAGCAGTACTTC
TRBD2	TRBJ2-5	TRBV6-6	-	CASSYSRPGGRETQYF	TGTGCCAGCAGTTACTCTCGACCGGGGGGTCGGGAGACCCAGTACTTC
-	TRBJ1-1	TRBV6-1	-	CASSLQLTIEAFF	TGTGCCAGCAGTCTTCAGCTTACTATTGAAGCTTTCTTT
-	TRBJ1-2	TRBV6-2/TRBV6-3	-	CASEGSNYGYTF	TGTGCCAGCGAGGGCAGCAACTATGGCTACACCTTC
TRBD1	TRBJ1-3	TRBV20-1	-	CSASKAGTAGNTIYF	TGCAGTGCTAGTAAAGCTGGGACAGCCGGAAACACCATATATTTT
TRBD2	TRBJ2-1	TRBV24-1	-	CATSDPGLGTYNEQFF	TGTGCCACCAGTGACCCCGGACTAGGGACGTACAATGAGCAGTTCTTC
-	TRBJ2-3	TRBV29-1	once	CSVDFGTDQQYF	TGCAGCGTTGATTTCGGCACAGATCAGCAGTATTTT
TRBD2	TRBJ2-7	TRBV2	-	CASRWLAGTYEQYF	TGTGCCAGCAGGTGGCTAGCGGGAACCTACGAGCAGTACTTC
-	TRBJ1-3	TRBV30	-	CAWSVGPLPGNTIYF	TGTGCCTGGAGTGTCGGTCCGCTCCCTGGAAACACCATATATTTT
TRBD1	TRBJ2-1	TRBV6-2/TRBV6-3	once	CASSGIQGVTAVSYNEQFF	TGTGCCAGCAGTGGAATTCAGGGGGTCACAGCGGTCTCCTACAATGAGCAGTTCTTC
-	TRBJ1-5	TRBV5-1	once	CASSFDSNQPQHF	TGCGCCAGCAGCTTCGATAGCAATCAGCCCCAGCATTTT
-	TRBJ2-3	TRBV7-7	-	CASSLDQRPTDTQYF	TGTGCTAGCAGCTTAGATCAGCGGCCCACAGATACGCAGTATTTT
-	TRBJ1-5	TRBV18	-	CASSPIGLNQPQHF	TGTGCCAGCTCACCAATAGGCCTCAATCAGCCCCAGCATTTT
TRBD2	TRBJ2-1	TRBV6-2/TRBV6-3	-	CASSYSGLAGGGEQFF	TGTGCCAGCAGTTACTCCGGACTAGCGGGAGGGGGGGAGCAGTTCTTC
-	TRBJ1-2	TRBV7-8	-	CASSLDGTLYGYTF	TGTGCCAGCAGCTTGGACGGGACCCTCTATGGCTACACCTTC
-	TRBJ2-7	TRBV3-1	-	CASSQGGGTYEQYF	TGTGCCAGCAGCCAAGGTGGGGGTACCTACGAGCAGTACTTC
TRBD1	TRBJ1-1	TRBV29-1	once	CSVEDRLNTEAFF	TGCAGCGTTGAGGACAGGTTGAACACTGAAGCTTTCTTT
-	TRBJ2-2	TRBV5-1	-	CASSLDGSVTGELFF	TGCGCCAGCAGCTTGGACGGGTCGGTAACCGGGGAGCTGTTTTTT
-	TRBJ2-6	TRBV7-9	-	CASSRYSGSAGANVLTF	TGTGCCAGCAGCCGATACTCGGGGTCGGCTGGGGCCAACGTCCTGACTTTC
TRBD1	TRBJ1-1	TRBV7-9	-	CASSFSAGTGSTEAFF	TGTGCCAGCAGCTTCTCCGCGGGGACAGGGTCTACTGAAGCTTTCTTT
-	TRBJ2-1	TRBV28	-	CASRMGYMGNEQFF	TGTGCCAGCAGAATGGGGTACATGGGCAATGAGCAGTTCTTC
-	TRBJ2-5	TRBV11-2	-	CASSLGREVETQYF	TGTGCCAGCAGCTTGGGCAGGGAGGTCGAGACCCAGTACTTC
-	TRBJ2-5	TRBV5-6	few	CASSLFETQYF	TGTGCCAGCAGCTTGTTTGAGACCCAGTACTTC
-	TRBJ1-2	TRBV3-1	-	CASSQDGAILYYGYTF	TGTGCCAGCAGCCAAGATGGGGCCATCCTCTACTATGGCTACACCTTC
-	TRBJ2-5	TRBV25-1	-	CASSPETQYF	TGTGCCAGCTCCCCAGAGACCCAGTACTTC
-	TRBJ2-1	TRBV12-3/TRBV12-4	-	CASTLVGGEQFF	TGTGCCAGCACCCTGGTAGGAGGTGAGCAGTTCTTC
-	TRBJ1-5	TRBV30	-	CAWPQIGANNQPQHF	TGTGCCTGGCCTCAAATAGGGGCCAATAATCAGCCCCAGCATTTT
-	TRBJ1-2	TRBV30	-	CAWSVRGDYGYTF	TGTGCCTGGAGTGTACGGGGGGACTATGGCTACACCTTC
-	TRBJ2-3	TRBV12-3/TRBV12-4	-	CASSFGPFTDTQYF	TGTGCCAGCAGCTTCGGACCGTTCACAGATACGCAGTATTTT
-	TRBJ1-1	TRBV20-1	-	CSARDLHVNTEAFF	TGCAGTGCTAGAGATTTACATGTGAACACTGAAGCTTTCTTT
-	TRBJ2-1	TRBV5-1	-	CASSFERGNEQFF	TGCGCCAGCAGCTTCGAGAGGGGCAATGAGCAGTTCTTC
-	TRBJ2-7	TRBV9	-	CASSVGGRGPYEQYF	TGTGCCAGCAGCGTAGGAGGCAGGGGCCCCTACGAGCAGTACTTC
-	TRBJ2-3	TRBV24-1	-	CATSETGPTDTQYF	TGTGCCACCAGTGAAACAGGGCCCACAGATACGCAGTATTTT
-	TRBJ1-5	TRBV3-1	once	CASSQASNQPQHF	TGTGCCAGCAGCCAAGCTAGCAATCAGCCCCAGCATTTT
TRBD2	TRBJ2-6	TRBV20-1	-	CSARASGGTIHSGANVLTF	TGCAGTGCTAGGGCTAGCGGGGGAACAATACACTCTGGGGCCAACGTCCTGACTTTC
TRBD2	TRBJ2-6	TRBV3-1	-	CASSHWGGRSGANVLTF	TGTGCCAGCAGCCATTGGGGGGGACGCTCTGGGGCCAACGTCCTGACTTTC
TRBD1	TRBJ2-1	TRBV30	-	CAWRLGQAGNEQFF	TGTGCCTGGAGGTTGGGACAGGCAGGGAATGAGCAGTTCTTC
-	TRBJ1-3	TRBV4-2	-	CASSQDGGGGNTIYF	TGTGCCAGCAGCCAAGATGGGGGCGGTGGAAACACCATATATTTT
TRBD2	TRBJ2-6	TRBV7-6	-	CASSLGTSGHGANVLTF	TGTGCCAGCAGCTTAGGGACTAGCGGGCACGGGGCCAACGTCCTGACTTTC